This T cell receptor (beta chain) was documented in a study of blood T cell repertoires in COVID-19. At the level of the study: Sites across the United States, Italy and Spain contributed samples from acute and convalescent COVID-19.

Participants were aged about 18 to 100 years from 20 to 30 US areas. Cohort 3 donors were reported recovered after two negative PCRs, clearance, or symptom resolution. The V and J ends lost 5 bases and 0 bases, in that order; junction bases with no gene match: 10. CDR1 is SGHTA, CDR2 FQGNSA, per germline. CDR3 length equals 18 residues. Profiled with immunoSEQ multiplex PCR; TCRdb holds only in-frame clones, not every one. This sample carries about 350,000 clones, roughly 86% of them seen once, and the ten largest clones take approximately 5.3%. Sequenced material: PBMCs or T cells enriched from blood (not recorded which). This receptor was taken from a woman in her twenties or thirties who had recovered from COVID-19. This rearrangement joins TRBV7-2 to TRBJ1-6; TRBD1 matches 7 bases. The CDR3 DNA is TGTGCCAGCAGCGTGACAGGGTTTGGGAGCTCCTATAATTCACCCCTCCACTTT. Translation gives CASSVTGFGSSYNSPLHF.